A single T cell receptor beta chain is shown here with its context. The V and J ends lost 5 bases and 1 base respectively, with 18 bases between them. The CDR3 length is 17 residues. Germline lookup yields CDR1 SGHTA and CDR2 FQGNSA. The entry originates in a study of CD8+ T cells in alopecia areata. Whole-study context: Administration of oral tofacitinib to treated patients was at 5 to 10 mg twice daily. Patients took tofacitinib for 6 to 18 months, followed by 6 drug-free months.

Extracted RNA was reverse transcribed into cDNA, the sequencing template. Produced via immunoSEQ multiplex PCR; TCRdb's table is partial and in-frame only. Altogether about 130,000 clones are present, roughly 61% being singletons, with the ten largest covering 3.5% to 5%. The gene calls are TRBV7-2 and TRBJ2-1, with D tentatively TRBD1 (6 bases). The receptor was derived from a human donor with alopecia areata. Sequenced material: CD4+ T cells sorted from blood, taken at week 0. This CDR3 is CASSPGAGWGSYNEQFF. CDR3 nucleotide sequence: TGTGCCAGCAGCCCAGGGGCAGGATGGGGATCCTACAATGAGCAGTTCTTC.